A single sample gave rise to the 19 T cell receptor beta chains below, sequenced in a study of OX40 agonist ivuxolimab in advanced cancers. Clones were read by immunoSEQ multiplex PCR, and TCRdb kept only the in-frame ones, dropping some. The table records about 77,000 clones, 65% to 90% of them present only once. This specimen consisted of CD4+ or CD8+ T cells sorted from blood, obtained in a trial of the OX40 agonist ivuxolimab. These receptors came from an adult with an advanced solid tumor such as melanoma, head and neck, liver or kidney cancer.

This clone was seen a handful of times. The chain carries TRBV10-3 and TRBJ1-2; D not resolved. The V and J ends lost 2 bases and 4 bases respectively, with 5 bases between them. Looked up from germline, CDR1 is ENHRY and CDR2 is SYGVKD. CDR3 size: 12 residues. The CDR3 coding sequence is TGTGCCATCAGTGAGGATATCTATGGCTACACCTTC. It yields the protein CAISEDIYGYTF.

This clone has a handful of counts. This CDR3 is CASGLGWYSPLHF. DNA of the CDR3: TGTGCTAGTGGTTTGGGCTGGTATTCACCCCTCCACTTT. The chain carries TRBV12-5 and TRBJ1-6; D remains unclear. The CDR3 is 13 amino acids. Trimming pared 1 base from V and 8 bases from J, leaving 6 bases between. Looked up from germline, CDR1 is LGHNT and CDR2 is FRNRAP.

The V gene is TRBV21-1, the J gene TRBJ1-2. TRBV21-1 has pseudogene status. The CDR3 contains 15 residues. CDR3 in amino acids: CASSNLGGLHYGYTF. CDR3 nucleotides: TGTGCCAGCAGCAACTTAGGAGGGCTCCACTATGGCTACACCTTC.

The chain couples TRBV18 to TRBJ1-1; D is unclear. The CDR3 totals 14 residues. With 4 bases removed from V and 4 bases from J, the gap between germline ends came to 13 bases. Germline V gene sequence: CDR1 KGHSH, CDR2 LQKENI. The CDR3 nucleotides read TGTGCCAGCTCACTCGACCGTACGGGCACTGAAGCTTTCTTT. Translation gives CASSLDRTGTEAFF.

This clone was seen a few times. The rearrangement links TRBV7-9 to TRBJ1-4, with D uncertain. The CDR3 contains 14 residues. V shed 4 bases and J shed 4 bases, with 10 bases lying between them. Per germline, CDR1 SEHNR and CDR2 FQNEAQ (reference sequence). CDR3 coding DNA: TGTGCCAGCAGCTCGACAACCCGTAATGAAAAACTGTTTTTT. This codes for CASSSTTRNEKLFF.

The rearrangement joins TRBV6-5 to TRBJ1-1; D possibly corresponds to TRBD1 (5 bases). Germline V CDR1 and CDR2: MNHEY, SVGAGI. There are 14 residues in the CDR3. V was cut by 5 bases and J by 4 bases, with 14 bases left in between. As DNA, the CDR3 is TGTGCCAGCAGTCCCCCAGGGCGCGGCACTGAAGCTTTCTTT. Its translation: CASSPPGRGTEAFF.

A single count supports this clone. CDR3 residues: CASSPYGGARTGNTIYF. CDR3 nucleotide sequence: TGTGCCAGCTCACCATATGGAGGTGCGAGAACCGGAAACACCATATATTTT. The chain recombines TRBV18 with TRBJ1-3; no reliable D call. Per germline, CDR1 KGHSH and CDR2 LQKENI. V was trimmed by 2 bases and J by 4 bases, leaving 18 bases between them. This CDR3 has 17 residues.

The chain uses TRBV6-1 and TRBJ1-2; D is unclear. The V gene lost 2 bases and the J gene lost 2 bases, with 6 bases spanning the gap. CDR1 and CDR2 (germline): MNHNS, SASEGT. This CDR3 is built from 13 residues. The CDR3 sequence: CASSEQLNYGYTF. The CDR3 bases are TGTGCCAGCAGTGAACAACTGAACTATGGCTACACCTTC.

The chain has TRBV6-5 and TRBJ1-3, with D perhaps TRBD1 (6 bases). CDR1 MNHEY and CDR2 SVGAGI come from the germline V gene. This CDR3 is 16 amino acids long. V was shortened by 0 bases and J by 4 bases, with 13 bases between the two germline ends. The CDR3 reads CASSYSPPGDGNTIYF. As DNA, the CDR3 is TGTGCCAGCAGTTACTCTCCCCCAGGGGACGGAAACACCATATATTTT.

The chain carries TRBV7-2 and TRBJ2-5; a possible D gene is TRBD2 (6 bases). V dropped 6 bases and J dropped 5 bases, with 19 bases sitting between them. CDR1 and CDR2 from the germline V gene are SGHTA and FQGNSA. The CDR3 length is 15 residues. DNA for the CDR3: TGTGCCAGCAGTATTAGGAGGGGCGCGGGGGAGACCCAGTACTTC. Translating it yields CASSIRRGAGETQYF.

The chain has TRBV2 and TRBJ2-3; 13 nucleotides line up with TRBD2. CDR1 SNHLY and CDR2 FYNNEI come from the germline V gene. V was clipped by 4 bases and J by 8 bases; unmatched bases: 3. CDR3 length: 14 amino acids. In nucleotides, the CDR3 is TGTGCCAGCAGTGGACTAGCGGGGGGAGGTACGCAGTATTTT. It specifies CASSGLAGGGTQYF.

The rearrangement links TRBV28 to TRBJ1-1; no clear D. Between the trimmed V and J ends, which lost 1 base and 5 bases, there was a span of 5 bases. Germline V gene lookup returns CDR1 MDHEN and CDR2 SYDVKM. The CDR3 consists of 12 residues. Here the CDR3 DNA reads TGTGCCAGCAGTTTATATCAGACTGAAGCTTTCTTT. Translated: CASSLYQTEAFF.

The chain recombines TRBV11-2 with TRBJ1-6; possibly TRBD1 for D (5 bases). The V and J ends lost 2 bases and 8 bases respectively, with 16 bases between them. Per the germline V gene, CDR1 is SGHAT and CDR2 is FQNNGV. The CDR3 is 16 residues long. The CDR3 loop is CASSLLSGRVDSPLHF. The CDR3, as DNA: TGTGCCAGCAGCTTACTATCAGGGAGGGTGGATTCACCCCTCCACTTT.

This clone was observed a single time. This chain uses TRBV6-5 with TRBJ1-1; TRBD1 is a possible D gene (6 bases). Germline CDR1 is MNHEY and CDR2 is SVGAGI. CDR3 length equals 15 residues. V was trimmed by 7 bases and J by 0 bases, leaving 15 bases between them. CDR3 bases: TGTGCCAGCAAGAGGGGGGGCCGACTGAACACTGAAGCTTTCTTT. This sequence encodes CASKRGGRLNTEAFF.

The chain recombines TRBV5-6 with TRBJ1-2, with D perhaps matching TRBD1 (6 bases). Germline CDR1 SGHDT, CDR2 YYEEEE. The CDR3 is 15 amino acids. V was pared by 3 bases and J by 2 bases, with 14 bases between. The CDR3 region is CASSSPFTGNYGYTF. The CDR3 DNA reads as TGTGCCAGCAGCTCGCCGTTCACAGGGAACTATGGCTACACCTTC.

The rearrangement joins TRBV7-2 to TRBJ2-2; D may be TRBD2 (6 bases). Germline V CDR1 and CDR2: SGHTA, FQGNSA. CDR3 size: 15 residues. The V end was cut by 2 bases, the J end by 6 bases, with 13 bases between. Here the CDR3 reads CASSLTRDLAGELFF. CDR3 nucleotides: TGTGCCAGCAGCTTAACCCGGGACTTGGCCGGGGAGCTGTTTTTT.

The chain joins TRBV7-9 to TRBJ2-3; D is unclear. The V gene's germline CDR1 is SEHNR and CDR2 FQNEAQ (reference sequence). Trimming cost V 5 bases and J 0 bases, with 15 bases left between them. The CDR3 consists of 16 residues. CDR3 DNA: TGTGCCAGCAGCCTGATTATCGGTCCCAGCACAGATACGCAGTATTTT. Amino acids: CASSLIIGPSTDTQYF. Variable domain in full (rest from reference TRBV7-9 and TRBJ2-3): DTGVSQNPRHKITKRGQNVTFRCDPISEHNRLYWYRQTLGQGPEFLTYFQNEAQLEKSRLLSDRFSAERPKGSFSTLEIQRTEQGDSAMYLCASSLIIGPSTDTQYFGPGTRLTVL.

The chain carries TRBV6-5 and TRBJ2-7; D not resolved. The CDR3 length is 13 residues. The V and J ends lost 5 bases and 1 base respectively, with 9 bases between them. Germline V gives CDR1 MNHEY, CDR2 SVGAGI. This CDR3 reads CASSPVGSYEQYF. The CDR3 DNA reads as TGTGCCAGCAGTCCTGTGGGATCCTACGAGCAGTACTTC.

The chain links TRBV6-1 to TRBJ2-1; D gene uncertain. Germline assignment: CDR1 MNHNS and CDR2 SASEGT. V was clipped by 4 bases and J by 5 bases, with 6 bases between them. This CDR3 is 12 amino acids long. The CDR3 region has the DNA TGTGCCAGCAGTGCACGGAACAATGAGCAGTTCTTC. Translated: CASSARNNEQFF.